The 14 T cell receptor beta chains given below trace back to one sample, sequenced in a study of monozygotic twins with inflammatory bowel disease. TCRdb reprocessed the 5' RACE reads; each CDR3 protein has one entry and no DNA is given. Found here are a few hundred thousand distinct CDR3 sequences; the top ten clones hold roughly 1.5%. Sequenced: blood. These receptors came from a human donor with ulcerative colitis or Crohn's disease, or a healthy co-twin of an affected twin (not recorded which).

The V call is TRBV6-2 or TRBV6-3, the J call TRBJ1-2; TCRdb's D gene call, TRBD1, goes unchecked for lack of DNA. The CDR3 covers 14 residues. CDR1 MNHEY and CDR2 SVGEGT come from the germline V gene. CDR3 protein: CASRTGGVDYGYTF.

The chain couples TRBV7-9 to TRBJ1-3; TCRdb selects TRBD1, and the lack of DNA leaves this call unchecked. Germline V CDR1 and CDR2: SEHNR, FQNEAQ (reference sequence). The CDR3 covers 15 residues. The CDR3 here is CASSGDSLSGNTIYF.

The J gene is TRBJ1-1, the V gene TRBV18; TCRdb picks TRBD1, but there is no DNA to check that call. The CDR3 runs to 13 residues. The germline V gene has CDR1 KGHSH and CDR2 LQKENI. The chain's CDR3 is CASSEGQGIEAFF. The whole variable domain, filled in from reference TRBV18 and TRBJ1-1, reads NAGVMQNPRHLVRRRGQEARLRCSPMKGHSHVYWYRQLPEEGLKFMVYLQKENIIDESGMPKERFSAEFPKEGPSILRIQQVVRGDSAAYFCASSEGQGIEAFFGQGTRLTVV.

This rearrangement joins TRBV3-1 to TRBJ1-5. From germline, CDR1 is LGHDT and CDR2 YNNKEL (reference sequence). The CDR3 totals 14 residues. The CDR3 region is CASSHWQANQPQHF.

V gene TRBV5-1 combines with J gene TRBJ1-1; TCRdb's assignment of TRBD1 cannot be checked, as there is no DNA. Germline V lookup: CDR1 SGHRS, CDR2 YFSETQ. This CDR3 spans 15 amino acids. The CDR3 loop reads CASSPWTGSDTEAFF.

The chain links TRBV5-1 to TRBJ1-1. There are 14 residues in the CDR3. Germline V gene lookup returns CDR1 SGHRS and CDR2 YFSETQ. The CDR3 sequence: CASSQRPGITEAFF.

The chain has TRBV7-9 and TRBJ1-2. The germline CDR1 and CDR2 sequences are SEHNR and FQNEAQ (reference sequence). The CDR3 consists of 13 residues. The CDR3 loop is CASSFAVDYGYTF.

This chain uses TRBV20-1 with TRBJ2-3; TCRdb calls TRBD2, which cannot be checked without DNA. The CDR3 sequence is 16 residues long. CDR1 DFQATT and CDR2 SNEGSKA come from the germline V gene (reference sequence). CDR3 sequence: CSAARGTSGVGDTQYF.

V and J are TRBV6-1 and TRBJ1-2; as DNA is missing, the TRBD1 call by TCRdb cannot be tested. The CDR3 covers 16 residues. The germline V gene encodes CDR1 MNHNS and CDR2 SASEGT. The CDR3 region is CASRGTGGNPNYGYTF.

The chain couples TRBV20-1 to TRBJ2-1; the D gene TCRdb calls, TRBD1, cannot be checked with no DNA. CDR1 is DFQATT and CDR2 is SNEGSKA in the germline V gene (reference sequence). There are 16 residues in the CDR3. CDR3 sequence reads: CSAPLRPGQTNNEQFF.

V is TRBV18 and J is TRBJ2-6; TCRdb returns TRBD1, unconfirmable since there is no DNA. This CDR3 is 17 amino acids long. The germline CDR1 and CDR2 sequences are KGHSH and LQKENI. CDR3 residues: CASSPGTARSGANVLTF.

The gene calls are TRBV2 and TRBJ2-4; there is no DNA to check the TCRdb D call of TRBD1. Germline V gene data show CDR1 as SNHLY and CDR2 as FYNNEI. The CDR3 has 16 residues. CDR3: CASSELWGGAKNIQYF.

This sequence joins TRBV11-2 and TRBJ2-3. Germline CDR1 SGHAT, CDR2 FQNNGV. This CDR3 contains 13 residues. The CDR3 sequence: CASSDRRTDTQYF.

J is TRBJ2-1 and V is TRBV5-1; the D gene TCRdb calls, TRBD1, cannot be checked with no DNA. Germline CDR1 SGHRS, CDR2 YFSETQ. The CDR3 runs 16 residues. CDR3 amino acids: CASSARTGGANNEQFF.